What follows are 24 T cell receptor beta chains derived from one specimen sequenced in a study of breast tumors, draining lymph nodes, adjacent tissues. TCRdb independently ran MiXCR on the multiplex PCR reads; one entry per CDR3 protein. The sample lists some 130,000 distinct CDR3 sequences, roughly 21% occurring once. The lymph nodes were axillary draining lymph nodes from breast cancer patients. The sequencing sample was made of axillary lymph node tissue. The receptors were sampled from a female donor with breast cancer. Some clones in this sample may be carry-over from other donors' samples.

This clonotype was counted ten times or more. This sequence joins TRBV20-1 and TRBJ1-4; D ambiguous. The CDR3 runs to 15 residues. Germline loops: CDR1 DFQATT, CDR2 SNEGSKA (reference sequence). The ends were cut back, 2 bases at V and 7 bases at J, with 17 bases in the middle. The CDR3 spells CSARRSGYLSEKLFF. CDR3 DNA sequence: TGCAGTGCTAGACGGTCGGGGTATCTGAGTGAAAAACTGTTTTTT.

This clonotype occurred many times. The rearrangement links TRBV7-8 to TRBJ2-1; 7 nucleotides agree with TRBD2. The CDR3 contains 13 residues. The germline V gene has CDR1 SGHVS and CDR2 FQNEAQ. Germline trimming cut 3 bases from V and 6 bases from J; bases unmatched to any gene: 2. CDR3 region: CASSLLAANEQFF. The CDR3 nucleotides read TGTGCCAGCAGCTTGCTAGCGGCCAATGAGCAGTTCTTC.

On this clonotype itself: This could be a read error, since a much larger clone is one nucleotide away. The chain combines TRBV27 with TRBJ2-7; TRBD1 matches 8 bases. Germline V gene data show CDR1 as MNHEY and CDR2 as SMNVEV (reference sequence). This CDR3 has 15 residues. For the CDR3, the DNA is TGTGCCAGCAGTTTATCGCCGGGACAGGACTACGGGCAGTACTTC. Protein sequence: CASSLSPGQDYGQYF.

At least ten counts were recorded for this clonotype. This CDR3 reads CASSFGTDTQYF. The CDR3 DNA is TGTGCCAGCAGCTTCGGGACGGATACGCAGTATTTT. The chain uses TRBV7-9 and TRBJ2-3; D is possibly TRBD1 or TRBD2 (5 bases each). The CDR3 is 12 amino acids. V gave up 3 bases and J gave up 6 bases, with 7 bases separating them. CDR1 is SEHNR and CDR2 is FQNEAQ in the germline V gene (reference sequence).

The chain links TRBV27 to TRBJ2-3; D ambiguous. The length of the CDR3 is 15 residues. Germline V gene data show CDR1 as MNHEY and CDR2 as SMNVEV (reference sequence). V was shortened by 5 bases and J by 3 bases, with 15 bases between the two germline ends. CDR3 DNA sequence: TGTGCCAGCAGTCTATACGTTTCTACTACAGATACGCAGTATTTT. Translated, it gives CASSLYVSTTDTQYF.

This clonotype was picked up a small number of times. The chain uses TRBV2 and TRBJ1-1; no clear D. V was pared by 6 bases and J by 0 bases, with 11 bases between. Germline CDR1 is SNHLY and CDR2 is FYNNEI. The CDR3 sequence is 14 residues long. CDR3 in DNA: TGTGCCAGCAGGGAACAGCTAATGAACACTGAAGCTTTCTTT. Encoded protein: CASREQLMNTEAFF.

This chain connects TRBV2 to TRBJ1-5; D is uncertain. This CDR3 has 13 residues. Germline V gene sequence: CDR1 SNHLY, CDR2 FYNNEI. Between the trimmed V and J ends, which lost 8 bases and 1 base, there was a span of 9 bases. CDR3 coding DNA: TGTGCCAGCGCCGGCGGAAGCAATCAGCCCCAGCATTTT. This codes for CASAGGSNQPQHF.

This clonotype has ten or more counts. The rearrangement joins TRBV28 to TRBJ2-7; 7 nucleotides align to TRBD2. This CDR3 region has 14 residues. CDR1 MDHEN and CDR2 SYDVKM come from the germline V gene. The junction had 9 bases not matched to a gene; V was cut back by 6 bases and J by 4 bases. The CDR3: CASSSGTNFYEQYF. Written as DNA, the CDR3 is TGTGCCAGCAGCTCCGGGACTAACTTTTACGAGCAGTACTTC.

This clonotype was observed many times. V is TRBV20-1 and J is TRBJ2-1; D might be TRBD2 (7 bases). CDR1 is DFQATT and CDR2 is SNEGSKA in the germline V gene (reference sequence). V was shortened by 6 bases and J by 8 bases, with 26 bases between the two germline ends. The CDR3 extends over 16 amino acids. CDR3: CSARGRGAYNLDEQFF. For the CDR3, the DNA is TGCAGTGCCCGAGGACGGGGGGCATACAATTTGGATGAGCAGTTCTTC.

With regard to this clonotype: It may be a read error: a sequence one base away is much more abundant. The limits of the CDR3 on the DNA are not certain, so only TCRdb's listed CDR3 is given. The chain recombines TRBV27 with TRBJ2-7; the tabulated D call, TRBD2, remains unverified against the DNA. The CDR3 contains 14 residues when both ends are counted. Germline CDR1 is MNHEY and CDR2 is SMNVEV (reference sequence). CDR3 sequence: CASSFGGGSYERYF.

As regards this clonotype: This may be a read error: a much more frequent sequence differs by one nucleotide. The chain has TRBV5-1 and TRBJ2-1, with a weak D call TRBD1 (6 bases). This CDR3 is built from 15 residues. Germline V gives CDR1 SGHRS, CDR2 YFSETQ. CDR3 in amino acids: CASGFLDSSYNEQFF. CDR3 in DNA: TGCGCCAGCGGCTTCTTGGACAGTTCCTACAATGAGCAGTTCTTC.

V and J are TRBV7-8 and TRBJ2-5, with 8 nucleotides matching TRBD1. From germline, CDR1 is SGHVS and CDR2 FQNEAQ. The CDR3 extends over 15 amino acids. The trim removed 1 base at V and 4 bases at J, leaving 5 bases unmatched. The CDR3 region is CASSLEQGGRETQYF. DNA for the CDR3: TGTGCCAGCAGCTTAGAACAGGGGGGCCGAGAGACCCAGTACTTC.

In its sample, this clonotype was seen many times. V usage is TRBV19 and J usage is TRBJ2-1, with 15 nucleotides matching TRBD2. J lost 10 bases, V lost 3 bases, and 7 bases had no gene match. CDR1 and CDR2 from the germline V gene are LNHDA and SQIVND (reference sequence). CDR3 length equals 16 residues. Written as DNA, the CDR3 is TGTGCCAGTAGTATCGGACTAGCGGGAGGGCCGGTCGAGCAGTTCTTC. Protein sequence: CASSIGLAGGPVEQFF.

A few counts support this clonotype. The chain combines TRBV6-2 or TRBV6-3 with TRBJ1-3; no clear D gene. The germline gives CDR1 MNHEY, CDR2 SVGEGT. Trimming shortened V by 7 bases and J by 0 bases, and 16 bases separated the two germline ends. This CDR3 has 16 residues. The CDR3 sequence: CASTKVWPNSGNTIYF. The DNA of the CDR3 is TGTGCCAGCACCAAAGTGTGGCCAAACTCTGGAAACACCATATATTTT.

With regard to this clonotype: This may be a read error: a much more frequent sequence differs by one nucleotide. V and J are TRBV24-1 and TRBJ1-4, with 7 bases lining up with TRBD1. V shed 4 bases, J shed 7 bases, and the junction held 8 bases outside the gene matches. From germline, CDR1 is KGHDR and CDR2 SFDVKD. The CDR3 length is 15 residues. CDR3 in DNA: TGTGCCACCAGTGAGACAGGGACAGAGGGTGAAAAACTGTTTTTT. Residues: CATSETGTEGEKLFF.

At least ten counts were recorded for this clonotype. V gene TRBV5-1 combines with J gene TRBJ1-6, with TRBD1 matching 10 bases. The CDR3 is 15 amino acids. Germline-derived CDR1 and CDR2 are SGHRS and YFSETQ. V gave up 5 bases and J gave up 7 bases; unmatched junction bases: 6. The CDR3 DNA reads TGCGCCAGCAGTGGGGGACAGGGGAGGAATTCACCCCTCCACTTT. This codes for CASSGGQGRNSPLHF.

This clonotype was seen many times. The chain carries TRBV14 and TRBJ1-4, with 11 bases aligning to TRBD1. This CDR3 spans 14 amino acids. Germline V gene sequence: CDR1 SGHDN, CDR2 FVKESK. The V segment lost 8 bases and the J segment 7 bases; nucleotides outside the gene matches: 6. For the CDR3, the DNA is TGTGCCAGCTCAAGGGACAGGGGGGCTGAAAAACTGTTTTTT. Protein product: CASSRDRGAEKLFF.

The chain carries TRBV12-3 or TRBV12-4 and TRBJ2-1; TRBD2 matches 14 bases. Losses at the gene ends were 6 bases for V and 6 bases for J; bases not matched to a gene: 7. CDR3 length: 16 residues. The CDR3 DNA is TGTGCCAGCAGCCGCGGGACTAGCGGGGGTTCCAATGAGCAGTTCTTC. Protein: CASSRGTSGGSNEQFF.

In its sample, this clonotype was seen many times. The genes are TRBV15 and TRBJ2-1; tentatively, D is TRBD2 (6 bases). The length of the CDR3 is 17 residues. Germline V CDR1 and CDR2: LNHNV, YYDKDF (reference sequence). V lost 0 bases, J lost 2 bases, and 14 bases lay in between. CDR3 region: CATSRDISGSPYNEQFF. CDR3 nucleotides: TGTGCCACCAGCAGAGATATTAGCGGATCCCCCTACAATGAGCAGTTCTTC.

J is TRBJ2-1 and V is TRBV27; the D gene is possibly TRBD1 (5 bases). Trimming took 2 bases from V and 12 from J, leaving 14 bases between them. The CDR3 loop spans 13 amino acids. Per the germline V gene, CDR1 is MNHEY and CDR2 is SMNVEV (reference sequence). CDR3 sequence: CASSLTDRRRQFF. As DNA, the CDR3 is TGTGCCAGCAGTTTAACCGACAGAAGGCGGCAGTTCTTC.

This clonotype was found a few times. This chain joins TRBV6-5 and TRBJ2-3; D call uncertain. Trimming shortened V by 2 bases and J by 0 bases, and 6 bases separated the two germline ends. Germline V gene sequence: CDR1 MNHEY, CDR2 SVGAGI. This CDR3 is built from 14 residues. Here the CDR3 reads CASSYVVSTDTQYF. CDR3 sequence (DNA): TGTGCCAGCAGTTACGTGGTCAGCACAGATACGCAGTATTTT.

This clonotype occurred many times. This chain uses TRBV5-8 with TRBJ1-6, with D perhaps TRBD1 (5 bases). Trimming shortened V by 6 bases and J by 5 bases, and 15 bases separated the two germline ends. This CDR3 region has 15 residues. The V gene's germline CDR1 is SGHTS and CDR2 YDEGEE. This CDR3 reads CASIPAGRHNSPLHF. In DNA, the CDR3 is TGTGCCAGCATTCCCGCGGGACGGCATAATTCACCCCTCCACTTT.

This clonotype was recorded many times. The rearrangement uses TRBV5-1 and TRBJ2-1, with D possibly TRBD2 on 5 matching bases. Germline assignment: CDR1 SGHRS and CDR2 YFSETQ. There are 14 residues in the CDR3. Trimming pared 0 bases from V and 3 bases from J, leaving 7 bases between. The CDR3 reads CASSLVTNYNEQFF. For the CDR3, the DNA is TGCGCCAGCAGCTTGGTGACTAACTACAATGAGCAGTTCTTC.

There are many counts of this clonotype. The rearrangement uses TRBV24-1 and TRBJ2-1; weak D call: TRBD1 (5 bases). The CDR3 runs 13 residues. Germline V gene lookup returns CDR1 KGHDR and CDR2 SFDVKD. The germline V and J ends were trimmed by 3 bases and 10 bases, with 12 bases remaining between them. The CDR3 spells CATSDGRAGEQFF. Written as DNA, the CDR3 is TGTGCCACCAGTGATGGCAGGGCCGGGGAGCAGTTCTTC.